This entry is about one TCR beta chain. Its antigen is as yet unknown. A single record per CDR3 protein comes from TCRdb applying MiXCR to the reads. Found here are approximately 630,000 distinct CDR3 sequences, approximately 25% of them singletons; the top ten hold roughly 8%. The data originate from a study of T cell repertoires in cytomegalovirus infection. Overall study: Indications of both CMV infection and matching HLA type were provided by public TCR beta signatures.

Germline V gene data show CDR1 as MGHDK and CDR2 as SYGVNS. This CDR3 has 14 residues. The V gene end was trimmed by 3 bases and the J gene end by 5 bases; junction bases not matched to a gene: 5. Overall study findings and caveats: CMV carriers having the relevant HLA were flagged by cumulative public TCR beta family frequency. HLA-C-restricted CMV clonotypes gave the most frequent clonotype in two of eight donors.

The specimen was CD8+ T cells from PBMCs. The sequence derives from a human donor in good health (CMV status not recorded). Some clones in this sample may be carry-over from other donors' samples. The gene calls are TRBV25-1 and TRBJ2-5, with TRBD1 matching 8 bases. The CDR3 region has the DNA TGTGCCAGCAGTGACGACAGGGGACGGGAGACCCAGTACTTC. Its translation is CASSDDRGRETQYF.